Listed here is a single TCR beta chain. The target antigen is unknown. The sample belongs to a study of cytomegalovirus exposure and HLA in healthy donors. Findings and limits, study-wide: In a later analysis, TCR beta V- and J-gene trimming showed a link to a missense DCLRE1C variant.

This CDR3 has 15 residues. CDR1 and CDR2 from the germline V gene are MNHEY and SVGAGI. J was trimmed by 2 bases and V by 6 bases; bases with no gene match: 7. Primers: 60 Vbeta forward and 13 Jbeta reverse. TCRdb's copy holds only in-frame clones and misses some; the assay was immunoSEQ multiplex PCR. The sample holds approximately 190,000 clones, about 89% seen once. Sample: PBMCs. This TCR was recovered from a man aged 25 to 40 in good health and CMV-seronegative. The J gene is TRBJ1-2, the V gene TRBV6-5; 9 nucleotides match TRBD1. The CDR3 region is CASRKTGTGNYGYTF. The CDR3 nucleotides read TGTGCCAGCAGAAAAACCGGGACAGGGAACTATGGCTACACCTTC.